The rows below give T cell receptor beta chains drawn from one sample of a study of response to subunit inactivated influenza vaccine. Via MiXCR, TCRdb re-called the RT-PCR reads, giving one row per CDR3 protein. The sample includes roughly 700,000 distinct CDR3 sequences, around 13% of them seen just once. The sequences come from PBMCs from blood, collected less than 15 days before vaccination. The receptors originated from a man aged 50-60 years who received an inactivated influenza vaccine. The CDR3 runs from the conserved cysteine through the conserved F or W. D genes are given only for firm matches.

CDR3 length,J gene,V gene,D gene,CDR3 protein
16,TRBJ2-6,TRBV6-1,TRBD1,CASSRTGGLGANVLTF
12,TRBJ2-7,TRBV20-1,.,CSAQSGRDEQYF
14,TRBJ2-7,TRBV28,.,CASSLFSLSYEQYF
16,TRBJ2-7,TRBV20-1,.,CSARDQGPSPSSEQYF
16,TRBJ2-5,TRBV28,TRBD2,CASSLASGEERETQYF
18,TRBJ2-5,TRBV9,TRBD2,CASSVGILAGGIQETQYF
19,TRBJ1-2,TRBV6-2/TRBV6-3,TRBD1,CASSSARGAASPGTGGYTF
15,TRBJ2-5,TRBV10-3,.,CAIGTGTTSQETQYF
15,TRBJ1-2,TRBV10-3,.,CAISESGNPNYGYTF
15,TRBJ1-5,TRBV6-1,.,CASSLTGLSNQPQHF
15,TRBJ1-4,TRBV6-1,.,CASKGTSLRNEKLFF
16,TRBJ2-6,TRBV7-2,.,CASSPFGVTGANVLTF
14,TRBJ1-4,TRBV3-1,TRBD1,CASSEGQGPEKLFF
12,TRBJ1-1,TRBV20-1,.,CRPDTSNTEAFF
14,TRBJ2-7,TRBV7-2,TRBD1,CASSYRTGPYEQYF
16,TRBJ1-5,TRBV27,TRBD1,CASSQDRVWSNQPQHF
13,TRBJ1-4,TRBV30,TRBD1,CAWSVQGRPPLFF
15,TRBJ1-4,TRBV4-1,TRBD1,CASSHRTGGREKLFF
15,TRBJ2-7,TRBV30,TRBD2,CAWSLGLAGNYEQYF
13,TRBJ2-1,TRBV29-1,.,CSAEGGPNNEQFF
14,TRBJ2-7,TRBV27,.,CASSLGSIGYEQYF
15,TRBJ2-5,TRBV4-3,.,CASSQVRAAQETQYF
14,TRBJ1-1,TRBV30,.,CAWRYYRGRTEAFF
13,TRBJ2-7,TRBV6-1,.,CASQLSRAGEQYF
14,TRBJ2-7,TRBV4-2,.,CASSLLAVEGEQYF
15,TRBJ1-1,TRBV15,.,CATSRDLQGNTEAFF
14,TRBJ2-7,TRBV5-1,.,CASSLMDPGYEQYF
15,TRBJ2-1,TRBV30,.,CAWSVGGYSNNEQFF
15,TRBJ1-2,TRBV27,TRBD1,CASSLLGQGRDGYTF
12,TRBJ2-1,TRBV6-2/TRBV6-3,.,CASMRDYNEQFF
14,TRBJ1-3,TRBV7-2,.,CASSLGTQGNTIYF
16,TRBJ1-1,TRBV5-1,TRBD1,CASSFGVDRANTEAFF
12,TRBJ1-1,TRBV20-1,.,CSGIGGTTEAFF
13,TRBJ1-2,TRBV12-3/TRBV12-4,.,CASSLALGVGYTF
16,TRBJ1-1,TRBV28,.,CASSSYRVRVDTEAFF
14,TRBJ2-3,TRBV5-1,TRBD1,CASTTGVGTDTQYF
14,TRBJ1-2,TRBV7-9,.,CASSLITAFYGYTF
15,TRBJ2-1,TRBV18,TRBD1,CASSPRDRGWNEQFF
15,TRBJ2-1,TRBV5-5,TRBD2,CASSHGLAGLNEQFF
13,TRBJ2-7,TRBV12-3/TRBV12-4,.,CASSLDQGYEQYF
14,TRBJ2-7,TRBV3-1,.,CASSQSFSSYEQYF
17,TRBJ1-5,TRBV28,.,CASTTNREAGVGQPQHF
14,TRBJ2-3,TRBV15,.,CATSRGGATDTQYF
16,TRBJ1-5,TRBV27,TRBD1,CASSPRTGGVYQPQHF
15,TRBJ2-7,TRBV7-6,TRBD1,CASSTGGISSYEQYF
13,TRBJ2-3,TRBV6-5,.,CASRYSRQDTQYF
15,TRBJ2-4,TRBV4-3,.,CASSPSQGAKNIQYF
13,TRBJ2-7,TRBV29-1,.,CSAQWGPNNGQYF
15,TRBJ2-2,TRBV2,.,CASESWTVNTGELFF
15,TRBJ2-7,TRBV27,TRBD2,CASRLGTSGSYEQYF
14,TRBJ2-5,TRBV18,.,CASSVGRSQETQYF
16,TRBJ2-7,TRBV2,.,CASSRTGTILTYEQYF